The rows below give T cell receptor beta chains drawn from one sample of a study of blood T cell repertoires in COVID-19. TCRdb's copy holds only in-frame clones and misses some; the assay was immunoSEQ multiplex PCR. The data show approximately 31,000 clones, over 80% seen once. Sequenced: peripheral blood. The receptors stem from a human donor with active COVID-19. The donor label of this sample is uncertain. Each CDR3 is given with its conserved first and last residue. The order of the fields is CDR3 DNA, CDR3 protein, V gene, clone size, J gene, D gene, CDR3 length. The D gene is left open where the match is weak. Clone size appears in some rows only: once, few, many, or a class for an expanded clone.

TGTGCCAGCAGCCCCTATAGCACAGATACGCAGTATTTT CASSPYSTDTQYF TRBV7-2 - TRBJ2-3 - 13
TGTGCCTGGACGGGACAGTATAATTCACCCCTCCACTTT CAWTGQYNSPLHF TRBV30 few TRBJ1-6 TRBD1 13
TGTGCCAGCAGCCAAACTAGCGGTATAGATACGCAGTATTTT CASSQTSGIDTQYF TRBV4-2 once TRBJ2-3 TRBD2 14
TGTGCCAGCACCATCAGCTCCTATAATTCACCCCTCCACTTT CASTISSYNSPLHF TRBV2 - TRBJ1-6 - 14
TGCGCCAGCAGCTTCACTCTAGCGGGGGGGCCATATGAGCAGTTCTTC CASSFTLAGGPYEQFF TRBV5-1 once TRBJ2-1 TRBD2 16
TGCGCCGTACTCCGAGGGACATTTAATGAAAAACTGTTTTTT CAVLRGTFNEKLFF TRBV29-1 - TRBJ1-4 - 14
TGTGCCAGCAGTAGGGACAGATACTACGAGCAGTACTTC CASSRDRYYEQYF TRBV27 - TRBJ2-7 TRBD1 13
TGCGCCAGCAGACAGGGTCGGAAAAACACCATATATTTT CASRQGRKNTIYF TRBV10-2 - TRBJ1-3 - 13
TGTGCCAGCAGCCTCGGACTAGCGGGGGGAGATACGCAGTATTTT CASSLGLAGGDTQYF TRBV14 - TRBJ2-3 TRBD2 15
TGTGCCTGGATTACGCGTAGCGCCGCTGGGGAGCTGTTTTTT CAWITRSAAGELFF TRBV30 - TRBJ2-2 - 14
TGTGCCAGCAGAACGGGACTAGGAAACAATGAGCAGTTCTTC CASRTGLGNNEQFF TRBV6-5 - TRBJ2-1 TRBD2 14
TGCGCCAGCAGCTTGGAGGGGCGGCAGCCCCAGCATTTT CASSLEGRQPQHF TRBV5-1 - TRBJ1-5 - 13
TGTGCCAGTAGTTCAGTAGCGGGAAACACCATATATTTT CASSSVAGNTIYF TRBV19 - TRBJ1-3 - 13
TGTGCCAGCAGTTCCACCCAGGGGGCCGGGGAGCTGTTTTTT CASSSTQGAGELFF TRBV27 once TRBJ2-2 TRBD1 14